The 20 T cell receptor beta chains in this list originate from one sample, sequenced in a study of human T cells and chemical hapten exposure (dated by TCRdb to 2020 to 2023). Reading the label with the study, this specimen's time point is: pre-sensitization, week 0. The treatment or condition tag for this specimen amounts to: therapeutic diphenylcyclopropenone sensitization with weekly scalp DPC. Libraries came from RACE. Sequencing used a NextSeq 500. TCRdb passed the public sequencing reads through fastp at Q25 and MiXCR, retaining productive beta sequences. Identical CDR3 proteins give one entry, which carries the most common genes and DNA. This sample comprises fewer than 350,000 distinct CDR3 sequences, 7.5% to 8% of them detected only once. More than 0.95% of the sample rests with the top ten. Sequenced material: whole blood, taken in connection with sensitization to the hapten diphenylcyclopropenone (DPC). These TCRs come from a man aged 18 to 35 with alopecia areata. Some clones in this sample may be carry-over from other donors' samples.

V is TRBV7-2 and J is TRBJ2-7; D uncertain. CDR3 length: 12 amino acids. Between the trimmed V and J ends, which lost 1 base and 2 bases, there was a span of 3 bases. Germline CDR1 and CDR2: SGHTA and FQGNSA. Here the CDR3 DNA reads TGTGCCAGCAGCTTAGAACCCTACGAGCAGTACTTC. Its translation: CASSLEPYEQYF. Together with reference TRBV7-2 and TRBJ2-7, the CDR3 gives the full variable domain: GAGVSQSPSNKVTEKGKDVELRCDPISGHTALYWYRQSLGQGLEFLIYFQGNSAPDKSGLPSDRFSAERTGGSVSTLTIQRTQQEDSAVYLCASSLEPYEQYFGPGTRLTVT.

This clonotype was detected only a few times. The CDR3 sequence is CASSKARRQGNTPLHF. For the CDR3, the DNA is TGTGCCAGCAGCAAAGCAAGACGGCAGGGGAACACACCCCTCCACTTT. V and J are TRBV21-1 and TRBJ1-6; the table's D call, TRBD1, was not checked against the DNA. TRBV21-1 is designated a pseudogene. The CDR3 covers 16 residues.

V usage is TRBV29-1 and J usage is TRBJ2-3; TRBD2 is a possible D gene (6 bases). The CDR3 totals 16 residues. CDR1 is SQVTM, CDR2 ANQGSEA, per germline. V lost 2 bases, J lost 3 bases, and 18 bases lay in between. CDR3 sequence reads: CSVEPPGELGTDTQYF. CDR3 DNA: TGCAGCGTTGAACCCCCGGGGGAGTTAGGGACAGATACGCAGTATTTT.

This clonotype has more than one count but fewer than ten. The chain has TRBV4-3 and TRBJ2-1; TRBD1 agrees at 8 bases. Germline V gene sequence: CDR1 LGHNA, CDR2 YSLEER. The CDR3 covers 14 residues. With 1 base clipped from V and 9 bases from J, the junction kept 5 bases outside the gene matches. This CDR3 reads CASSQALQGGEQFF. CDR3 sequence (DNA): TGCGCCAGCAGCCAAGCATTACAGGGGGGTGAGCAGTTCTTC.

This clonotype turned up a few times. The V and J genes are TRBV7-9 and TRBJ2-5; no clear D gene. The CDR3 has 14 residues. CDR1 SEHNR and CDR2 FQNEAQ come from the germline V gene (reference sequence). Trimming cost V 7 bases and J 1 base, with 13 bases left between them. The CDR3 sequence is CASNPNGFQETQYF. The CDR3 DNA sequence: TGTGCCAGCAACCCCAATGGGTTCCAAGAGACCCAGTACTTC.

J is TRBJ2-3 and V is TRBV12-3 or TRBV12-4; a possible D gene is TRBD1 (5 bases). The V and J ends lost 10 bases and 2 bases respectively, with 22 bases between them. The CDR3 is made up of 16 amino acids. As DNA, the CDR3 is TGTGCCATCTCCGAGACCATGACAGTGTCCACAGATACGCAGTATTTT. Translation: CAISETMTVSTDTQYF.

This clonotype was detected only a few times. The CDR3, as DNA: TGTGCCACCAGCAGAGATCCCCAGGGGTTAAGTAATTCACCCCTCCACTTT. Protein sequence: CATSRDPQGLSNSPLHF. The chain uses TRBV15 and TRBJ1-6; D is possibly TRBD1 (6 bases). Germline assignment: CDR1 LNHNV and CDR2 YYDKDF (reference sequence). The CDR3 covers 17 residues. V lost 0 bases and J 6 bases, leaving 15 bases between the germline ends.

This clonotype has more than one count but fewer than ten. This chain links TRBV7-2 with TRBJ1-3; D perhaps matches TRBD1 (5 bases). V lost 5 bases to trimming and J lost 2 bases, with 13 bases between them. Germline CDR1 SGHTA, CDR2 FQGNSA. The CDR3 runs to 15 residues. Here the CDR3 reads CASSPGTEPGNTIYF. CDR3 coding DNA: TGTGCCAGCAGCCCGGGGACTGAGCCTGGAAACACCATATATTTT.

Ten or more counts support this clonotype. The rearrangement joins TRBV10-2 to TRBJ1-1; D unclear. V lost 0 bases, J lost 5 bases, and 10 bases lay in between. Germline V gene lookup returns CDR1 WSHSY and CDR2 SAAADI. CDR3 size: 14 residues. In DNA, the CDR3 is TGCGCCAGCAGTGAGTCAGAGGGTAGGACTGAAGCTTTCTTT. This sequence encodes CASSESEGRTEAFF.

This clonotype has ten or more counts. The chain has TRBV5-1 and TRBJ2-2; D remains unclear. This CDR3 is 12 amino acids long. Per the germline V gene, CDR1 is SGHRS and CDR2 is YFSETQ. V lost 4 bases and J lost 7, with 8 bases in between. The CDR3 bases are TGCGCCAGCAGCCCCCAGCTCGGGGAGCTGTTTTTT. It yields the protein CASSPQLGELFF.

The chain has TRBV20-1 and TRBJ1-1; 9 bases are shared with TRBD1. Looked up from germline, CDR1 is DFQATT and CDR2 is SNEGSKA (reference sequence). V shed 6 bases, J shed 4 bases, and the junction held 9 bases outside the gene matches. This CDR3 has 14 residues. The CDR3 sequence is CSARGQGKGTEAFF. CDR3 coding DNA: TGCAGTGCGCGTGGACAGGGGAAGGGCACTGAAGCTTTCTTT.

This clonotype was seen only a few times. This chain uses TRBV9 with TRBJ2-1; D remains unclear. Germline V gene data show CDR1 as SGDLS and CDR2 as YYNGEE. The CDR3 totals 13 residues. Trimming removed 4 bases from V and 7 bases from J, with 12 bases in between. DNA of the CDR3: TGTGCCAGCAGCCCCAGTCTGGGAAATGAGCAGTTCTTC. The encoded protein is CASSPSLGNEQFF.

The V gene is TRBV9, the J gene TRBJ2-5; possible D gene TRBD1, 5 bases. CDR3 length equals 14 residues. Germline values: CDR1 SGDLS, CDR2 YYNGEE. With 3 bases removed from V and 5 bases from J, the gap between germline ends came to 14 bases. The CDR3 DNA reads as TGTGCCAGCAGCGGGGGTGTAGCAGGGGAGACCCAGTACTTC. Amino acids: CASSGGVAGETQYF. The full variable domain, rest sourced from reference TRBV9 and TRBJ2-5, is DSGVTQTPKHLITATGQRVTLRCSPRSGDLSVYWYQQSLDQGLQFLIQYYNGEERAKGNILERFSAQQFPDLHSELNLSSLELGDSALYFCASSGGVAGETQYFGPGTRLLVL.

This clonotype has only a few counts. The V gene is TRBV7-8, the J gene TRBJ2-1, with 10 bases that match TRBD2. Trimming cost V 3 bases and J 8 bases; bases outside gene matches: 10. CDR1 SGHVS and CDR2 FQNEAQ come from the germline V gene. The CDR3 is made up of 16 amino acids. CDR3 region: CASSFRQRGGFDEQFF. DNA for the CDR3: TGTGCCAGCAGCTTTCGGCAGCGGGGGGGCTTTGATGAGCAGTTCTTC.

The J gene is TRBJ1-2, the V gene TRBV20-1; no clear D. CDR1 is DFQATT, CDR2 SNEGSKA, per germline (reference sequence). This CDR3 region has 17 residues. Trimming removed 3 bases from V and 6 bases from J, with 26 bases in between. The CDR3, as DNA: TGCAGTGCTAGTCGATTTGGGAGTTGGGAGGTACAAGATGGCTACACCTTC. Protein: CSASRFGSWEVQDGYTF.

This chain uses TRBV6-2 or TRBV6-3 with TRBJ1-5, with unresolved D. Between the trimmed V and J ends, which lost 5 bases and 0 bases, there was a span of 11 bases. The V gene's germline CDR1 is MNHEY and CDR2 SVGEGT. This CDR3 spans 15 amino acids. Here the CDR3 reads CASSLTSYSNQPQHF. CDR3 in DNA: TGTGCCAGCAGTCTTACATCTTATAGCAATCAGCCCCAGCATTTT.

CDR3 loop: CASSSTTYTGELFF. The CDR3 DNA reads as TGCGCCAGCAGCTCGACAACATACACCGGGGAGCTGTTTTTT. This chain joins TRBV5-1 and TRBJ2-2; D is unresolved. The CDR3 runs 14 residues. Germline V gene sequence: CDR1 SGHRS, CDR2 YFSETQ. V was pared by 3 bases and J by 3 bases, with 9 bases between.

The chain joins TRBV2 to TRBJ2-7, with a weak D call TRBD2 (6 bases). The V end lost 7 bases, the J end lost 5 bases, and 18 bases lay between the germline ends. Germline V gives CDR1 SNHLY, CDR2 FYNNEI. The CDR3 is 14 residues long. The CDR3 region is CASTPDVEGDEQYV. The CDR3 nucleotides read TGTGCCAGCACCCCGGACGTGGAGGGTGACGAGCAGTACGTC.

In this sample, this clonotype turned up many times. The chain uses TRBV6-5 and TRBJ1-1; perhaps TRBD1 as D (6 bases). The CDR3 sequence is 18 residues long. V gave up 2 bases and J gave up 1 base, with 20 bases separating them. In germline, CDR1 is MNHEY, CDR2 SVGAGI. The CDR3, as DNA: TGTGCCAGCAGTTACGAGTCGTCCTGGGGGCGCCGGAACACTGAAGCTTTCTTT. It codes for CASSYESSWGRRNTEAFF.

The rearrangement joins TRBV5-1 to TRBJ2-5; TRBD1 aligns across 10 bases. Germline V gene lookup returns CDR1 SGHRS and CDR2 YFSETQ. The CDR3 is 14 residues long. The V segment lost 6 bases and the J segment 3 bases; nucleotides outside the gene matches: 5. The CDR3 region is CASTRTGGKETQYF. The CDR3 DNA reads TGCGCCAGCACCCGGACAGGGGGAAAAGAGACCCAGTACTTC.